Presented here are 8 T cell receptor beta chains from one specimen sequenced in a study of blood T cell repertoires in COVID-19. Clones were read by immunoSEQ multiplex PCR, and TCRdb kept only the in-frame ones, dropping some. In the table there are some 160,000 clones, around three quarters of which are singletons. The specimen was peripheral blood. The receptors were gathered from a man in his 60s with acute or convalescent COVID-19.

A few counts support this clone. The rearrangement links TRBV29-1 to TRBJ1-4, with D unresolved. Germline CDR1 and CDR2: SQVTM and ANQGSEA. The CDR3 length is 12 residues. V was pared by 6 bases and J by 5 bases, with 10 bases between. The DNA for the CDR3 is TGCAGCGTCCTCTTCTACAATGAAAAACTGTTTTTT. Translating gives CSVLFYNEKLFF.

The gene calls are TRBV6-5 and TRBJ1-1; D unclear. Trimming removed 1 base from V and 10 bases from J, with 13 bases in between. This CDR3 has 13 amino acids. Germline CDR1 is MNHEY and CDR2 is SVGAGI. Here the CDR3 reads CASSYLEGGGAFF. In DNA form, the CDR3 reads TGTGCCAGCAGTTACTTAGAGGGTGGAGGAGCTTTCTTT.

V is TRBV18 and J is TRBJ2-1; possible D gene TRBD2, 6 bases. Germline loops: CDR1 KGHSH, CDR2 LQKENI. V lost 0 bases to trimming and J lost 7 bases, with 13 bases between them. This CDR3 contains 15 residues. The CDR3 DNA reads as TGTGCCAGCTCACCACCATGGGGGGAACGGAATGAGCAGTTCTTC. Translation gives CASSPPWGERNEQFF.

The chain employs TRBV14 and TRBJ2-1, with TRBD1 as a possible D gene (5 bases). The CDR3 has 17 residues. The V gene's germline CDR1 is SGHDN and CDR2 FVKESK. Trimming took 0 bases from V and 10 from J, leaving 22 bases between them. CDR3 nucleotide sequence: TGTGCCAGCAGCCAAGATCGAGGAAGGGGCGGTGGCTTGGAGCAGTTCTTC. Translated, it gives CASSQDRGRGGGLEQFF.

This chain joins TRBV7-9 and TRBJ2-5; weak D call: TRBD1 (5 bases). Germline V lookup: CDR1 SEHNR, CDR2 FQNEAQ (reference sequence). CDR3 size: 17 residues. V was shortened by 1 base and J by 1 base, with 16 bases between the two germline ends. Written as DNA, the CDR3 is TGTGCCAGCAGCTTAGGGGGCAGTCGCGCCCTCCAAGAGACCCAGTACTTC. Its protein product is CASSLGGSRALQETQYF.

The chain is built from TRBV25-1 and TRBJ1-4; TRBD1 might be the D (5 bases). CDR3 size: 14 residues. Germline lookup yields CDR1 MGHDK and CDR2 SYGVNS. With 3 bases removed from V and 7 bases from J, the gap between germline ends came to 12 bases. The CDR3 here is CASSDTGTIEKLFF. The CDR3 nucleotides read TGTGCCAGCAGTGACACAGGAACCATTGAAAAACTGTTTTTT. Filled out from reference TRBV25-1 and TRBJ1-4, the complete variable domain reads EADIYQTPRYLVIGTGKKITLECSQTMGHDKMYWYQQDPGMELHLIHYSYGVNSTEKGDLSSESTVSRIRTEHFPLTLESARPSHTSQYLCASSDTGTIEKLFFGSGTQLSVL.

This rearrangement joins TRBV29-1 to TRBJ2-2; D may be TRBD1 (6 bases). The CDR3 totals 12 residues. The ends were cut back, 4 bases at V and 7 bases at J, with 10 bases in the middle. Germline CDR1 SQVTM, CDR2 ANQGSEA. CDR3 sequence reads: CSVVQGGGELFF. CDR3 DNA: TGCAGCGTTGTACAGGGCGGCGGGGAGCTGTTTTTT.

On this clone: Other DNA sequences within the sample encode an identical CDR3. The V and J genes are TRBV5-4 and TRBJ2-1; 12 nucleotides agree with TRBD2. There are 15 residues in the CDR3. Germline-derived CDR1 and CDR2 are SGHNT and YYREEE (reference sequence). After removal of 2 bases from V and 7 bases from J, the junction contained 4 bases not matched to a gene. The CDR3 nucleotides are TGTGCCAGCAGCTTTAGACTAGCGGGAGTTAATGAGCAGTTCTTC. Its protein is CASSFRLAGVNEQFF.